Given below is one TCR beta chain in context. This sample was included in a study of blood T cell repertoires in COVID-19. Data came from immunoSEQ multiplex PCR; TCRdb stores just in-frame clones and leaves some out. The table has 150,000 or so clones, roughly 87% seen once. Germline CDR1 is MNHEY and CDR2 is SMNVEV (reference sequence). The CDR3 totals 15 residues. Trimming shortened V by 5 bases and J by 6 bases, and 20 bases separated the two germline ends. The chain employs TRBV27 and TRBJ2-7, with D tentatively TRBD2 (5 bases). The TCR originated in a middle-aged woman who had been exposed to COVID-19. The sequenced sample consisted of PBMCs or T cells enriched from blood (not recorded which). The CDR3 spells CASSPGGLASGEQYF. CDR3 DNA sequence: TGTGCCAGCAGTCCCGGCGGGTTAGCCTCGGGCGAGCAGTACTTC.